The T cell receptor beta chain described here comes from a study of response to subunit inactivated influenza vaccine. Trimming took 4 bases from V and 3 from J, leaving 10 bases between them. CDR1 is ENHRY, CDR2 SYGVKD, per germline. The CDR3 consists of 13 residues. One entry per CDR3 protein results from TCRdb running MiXCR on the RT-PCR reads. The table has a few hundred thousand distinct CDR3 sequences, approximately 14% seen once. The receptor was derived from a middle-aged man who received an inactivated influenza vaccine. V gene TRBV10-3 combines with J gene TRBJ2-7; a weak D match, TRBD1 (5 bases). The sample in question was PBMCs from blood, obtained 11 to 12 days after vaccination. The CDR3 nucleotides read TGTGCCATCAGTGGCAGGGATATCTACGAGCAGTACTTC. Protein sequence: CAISGRDIYEQYF.